This T cell receptor (beta chain) was documented in a study of blood T cells in healthy people across ages. Study outcomes and limitations: Investigators treated diversity estimates from one million T cells as underestimates.

A sample-barcoded 5' primer and a J-beta primer mix were used in a second PCR of about 6 to 12 cycles. Each cDNA molecule received a tag from a template-switch adaptor that had 12 random nucleotides. MiXCR, applied by TCRdb to the 5' RACE reads, yields one record per CDR3 protein. The sample lists about 1.8 million distinct CDR3 sequences, about 50% seen once, with roughly 2% in the top ten. This clonotype was detected only once. The antigen is unknown. With 4 bases clipped from V and 1 base from J, the junction kept 4 bases outside the gene matches. Germline V gene lookup returns CDR1 SGHRS and CDR2 YFSETQ. The length of the CDR3 is 17 residues.

Sequencing was carried out using blood. The clonotype originates from a woman in her thirties or forties in good health. The chain combines TRBV5-1 with TRBJ2-1, with 14 bases aligning to TRBD2. Written as DNA, the CDR3 is TGCGCCAGCAGCCTGACTAGCGGGGGGGTATCCTACAATGAGCAGTTCTTC. Its protein is CASSLTSGGVSYNEQFF.